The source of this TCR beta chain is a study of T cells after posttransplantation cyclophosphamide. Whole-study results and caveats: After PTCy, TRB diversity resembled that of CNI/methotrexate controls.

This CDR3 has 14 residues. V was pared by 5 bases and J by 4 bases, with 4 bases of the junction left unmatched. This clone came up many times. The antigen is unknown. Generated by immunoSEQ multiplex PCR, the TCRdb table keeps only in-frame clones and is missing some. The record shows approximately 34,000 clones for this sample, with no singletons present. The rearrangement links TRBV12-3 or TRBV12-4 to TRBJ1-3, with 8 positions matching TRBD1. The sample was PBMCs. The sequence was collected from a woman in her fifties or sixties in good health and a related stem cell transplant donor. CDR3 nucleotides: TGTGCCAGCAGTACGACAGGGGTGGGAAACACCATATATTTT. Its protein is CASSTTGVGNTIYF.